Presented here are 26 T cell receptor beta chains from one specimen sequenced in a study of T cell responses to AZD1222 COVID-19 vaccine. Clones were read by immunoSEQ multiplex PCR, and TCRdb kept only the in-frame ones, dropping some. The sample includes approximately 94,000 clones, 92% seen only once; the top ten take roughly 1.8%. Specimen: peripheral blood, collected on day 0 of AZD1222 vaccination. The receptors shown here come from an adult in good health.

The chain is built from TRBV19 and TRBJ2-1, with D perhaps TRBD1 (6 bases). Deletions cut 4 bases from V and 2 bases from J, with 15 bases between. Germline CDR1 reads LNHDA; CDR2 reads SQIVND (reference sequence). The CDR3 totals 16 residues. In nucleotides, the CDR3 is TGTGCCAGTAGTAGGAACAGGGACCTCCCCTACAATGAGCAGTTCTTC. Amino acid sequence: CASSRNRDLPYNEQFF.

The gene calls are TRBV10-1 and TRBJ2-7, with no clear D. The V gene lost 4 bases and the J gene lost 3 bases, with 13 bases spanning the gap. The germline CDR1 and CDR2 sequences are WNHNN and SYGVQD (reference sequence). The length of the CDR3 is 14 residues. The CDR3 DNA reads as TGCGCCAGCAGTGGATATAAGGCCCTCTACGAGCAGTACTTC. Translation gives CASSGYKALYEQYF.

This chain connects TRBV25-1 to TRBJ2-7; TRBD1 aligns across 7 bases. The CDR3 consists of 17 residues. Germline CDR1 reads MGHDK; CDR2 reads SYGVNS. The junction had 14 bases not matched to a gene; V was cut back by 3 bases and J by 3 bases. The CDR3 reads CASSDMAVGTAYYEQYF. CDR3 nucleotides: TGTGCCAGCAGTGATATGGCCGTAGGGACAGCCTACTACGAGCAGTACTTC.

The chain has TRBV18 and TRBJ1-1; TRBD1 is a possible D gene (6 bases). CDR1 and CDR2 (germline): KGHSH, LQKENI. The CDR3 extends over 15 amino acids. The V end was cut by 5 bases, the J end by 4 bases, with 17 bases between. The CDR3 DNA sequence: TGTGCCAGCTCATCAGCGGGGGCGATAGGCACTGAAGCTTTCTTT. Translating it yields CASSSAGAIGTEAFF. The complete variable domain, with remaining parts taken from reference TRBV18 and TRBJ1-1, reads NAGVMQNPRHLVRRRGQEARLRCSPMKGHSHVYWYRQLPEEGLKFMVYLQKENIIDESGMPKERFSAEFPKEGPSILRIQQVVRGDSAAYFCASSSAGAIGTEAFFGQGTRLTVV.

The gene calls are TRBV5-1 and TRBJ2-3, with 9 nucleotides matching TRBD2. V lost 6 bases, J lost 6 bases, and 11 bases stayed unmatched. CDR1 is SGHRS, CDR2 YFSETQ, per germline. The CDR3 spans 15 residues. The CDR3 DNA is TGCGCCAGCATCCCGACCCCCGCGGGAGGGGATACGCAGTATTTT. Its translation: CASIPTPAGGDTQYF.

This chain uses TRBV28 with TRBJ1-1; unclear D gene. This CDR3 is 15 amino acids long. CDR1 and CDR2 from the germline V gene are MDHEN and SYDVKM. Trimming took off 4 bases at V and 2 bases at J, with 14 bases between the two ends. The CDR3 loop is CASSSQGRPNTEAFF. CDR3 nucleotide sequence: TGTGCCAGCAGTTCCCAAGGACGTCCTAACACTGAAGCTTTCTTT.

The chain is built from TRBV29-1 and TRBJ2-7; possibly TRBD1 or TRBD2 for D (6 bases each). CDR1 SQVTM and CDR2 ANQGSEA come from the germline V gene. The CDR3 is 14 amino acids. Trimming pared 0 bases from V and 5 bases from J, leaving 14 bases between. The CDR3 DNA reads TGCAGCGTTGAAGAACTGAGGGGGGCCAACGAGCAGTACTTC. Protein product: CSVEELRGANEQYF.

J is TRBJ1-5 and V is TRBV27; D is perhaps TRBD1 (5 bases). The length of the CDR3 is 12 residues. Trimming left V 2 bases short and J 7 bases short, with 6 bases between. Germline loops: CDR1 MNHEY, CDR2 SMNVEV (reference sequence). The CDR3 reads CASSLQGQPQHF. Written as DNA, the CDR3 is TGTGCCAGCAGTTTACAGGGACAGCCCCAGCATTTT.

The chain links TRBV5-6 to TRBJ1-5; maybe TRBD1 (5 bases). Germline CDR1 reads SGHDT; CDR2 reads YYEEEE. The CDR3 contains 14 residues. V dropped 4 bases and J dropped 3 bases, with 11 bases sitting between them. In DNA form, the CDR3 reads TGTGCCAGCAGCCGCAGGGTAACCAATCAGCCCCAGCATTTT. Protein sequence: CASSRRVTNQPQHF.

A few counts support this clone. The chain has TRBV18 and TRBJ1-2, with a possible D match to TRBD1 (6 bases). The CDR3 loop spans 14 amino acids. The V and J ends lost 3 bases and 6 bases respectively, with 14 bases between them. Germline CDR1 is KGHSH and CDR2 is LQKENI. The CDR3 here is CASSPPGAADGYTF. Written as DNA, the CDR3 is TGTGCCAGCTCACCTCCGGGGGCTGCGGATGGCTACACCTTC.

The genes are TRBV27 and TRBJ2-2, with D perhaps assigned TRBD1 or TRBD2 (5 bases each). The CDR3 runs to 17 residues. Germline V gene data show CDR1 as MNHEY and CDR2 as SMNVEV (reference sequence). V lost 5 bases to trimming and J lost 5 bases, with 21 bases between them. The CDR3 DNA follows: TGTGCCAGCAGTCCGTACCCGGGACCTCTACTTACCGGGGAGCTGTTTTTT. The encoded protein is CASSPYPGPLLTGELFF.

V usage is TRBV19 and J usage is TRBJ1-6; D gene uncertain. With 10 bases removed from V and 3 bases from J, the gap between germline ends came to 13 bases. This CDR3 region has 14 residues. Germline values: CDR1 LNHDA, CDR2 SQIVND (reference sequence). Here the CDR3 DNA reads TGTGCCACCTCTCCAGGCAGCTATAATTCACCCCTCCACTTT. Translated: CATSPGSYNSPLHF.

The V gene is TRBV11-2, the J gene TRBJ2-7; 7 bases fit TRBD2. CDR1 is SGHAT and CDR2 is FQNNGV in the germline V gene. This CDR3 region has 15 residues. Trimming cost V 1 base and J 1 base; bases outside gene matches: 4. CDR3 residues: CASSLGWEGSYEQYF. Written as DNA, the CDR3 is TGTGCCAGCAGCTTAGGGTGGGAGGGTTCCTACGAGCAGTACTTC.

This clone was recorded once. This rearrangement joins TRBV5-5 to TRBJ2-3; D tentatively reads TRBD1 or TRBD2 (5 bases each). V was shortened by 2 bases and J by 2 bases, with 15 bases between the two germline ends. This CDR3 spans 16 amino acids. Germline CDR1 SGHKS, CDR2 YYEKEE (reference sequence). The DNA for the CDR3 is TGTGCCAGCAGCTTTGGGGCTCGGGGCCTCACAGATACGCAGTATTTT. It codes for CASSFGARGLTDTQYF. The full variable domain, rest sourced from reference TRBV5-5 and TRBJ2-3, is DAGVTQSPTHLIKTRGQQVTLRCSPISGHKSVSWYQQVLGQGPQFIFQYYEKEERGRGNFPDRFSARQFPNYSSELNVNALLLGDSALYLCASSFGARGLTDTQYFGPGTRLTVL.

The chain links TRBV5-4 to TRBJ2-5, with TRBD2 matching 12 bases. The length of the CDR3 is 16 residues. With 2 bases clipped from V and 0 bases from J, the junction kept 2 bases outside the gene matches. CDR1 SGHNT and CDR2 YYREEE come from the germline V gene (reference sequence). CDR3 in amino acids: CASSFPSGRDQETQYF. In DNA form, the CDR3 reads TGTGCCAGCAGCTTCCCTAGCGGGAGGGACCAAGAGACCCAGTACTTC.

The chain has TRBV2 and TRBJ1-3, with D possibly matching TRBD1 (5 bases). Trimming took 4 bases from V and 2 from J, leaving 9 bases between them. CDR1 SNHLY and CDR2 FYNNEI come from the germline V gene. The CDR3 has 14 residues. The CDR3 sequence is CASSVGRAGNTIYF. DNA for the CDR3: TGTGCCAGCAGTGTTGGCAGGGCTGGAAACACCATATATTTT.

The V and J genes are TRBV23-1 and TRBJ2-1, with 9 bases that match TRBD1. TRBV23-1 is annotated as an ORF whose role is uncertain. V shed 3 bases and J 9 bases; nucleotides not matched to a gene: 9. The CDR3 is 15 residues long. CDR3 coding DNA: TGCGCCAGCAGTCATTCCGGGACAGGGTACGGTGAGCAGTTCTTC. It encodes CASSHSGTGYGEQFF.

The CDR3 is CASRPTRQGPSYEQYF. CDR3 nucleotides: TGTGCCAGCAGGCCGACCCGACAGGGTCCCTCCTACGAGCAGTACTTC. The V call is TRBV2, the J call TRBJ2-7; 7 bases agree with TRBD1. The CDR3 spans 16 residues. Per the germline V gene, CDR1 is SNHLY and CDR2 is FYNNEI. V dropped 6 bases and J dropped 0; count of bases not matched to a gene: 11. Combining the CDR3 with reference TRBV2 and TRBJ2-7 gives the whole variable domain EPEVTQTPSHQVTQMGQEVILRCVPISNHLYFYWYRQILGQKVEFLVSFYNNEISEKSEIFDDQFSVERPDGSNFTLKIRSTKLEDSAMYFCASRPTRQGPSYEQYFGPGTRLTVT.

The chain joins TRBV4-1 to TRBJ2-1; 9 bases are a match to TRBD2. V shed 6 bases and J 8 bases; nucleotides not matched to a gene: 14. The length of the CDR3 is 16 residues. CDR1 is MGHRA and CDR2 is YSYEKL in the germline V gene. CDR3 nucleotide sequence: TGCGCCAGCAGTCCTACTCGGCGGGAGGGAGGCCATGAGCAGTTCTTC. It codes for CASSPTRREGGHEQFF.

The CDR3 region has the DNA TGTGCCAGTAGTATAGGGGGACTAGCGGATAAACTCTACAATGAGCAGTTCTTC. It yields the protein CASSIGGLADKLYNEQFF. The chain carries TRBV19 and TRBJ2-1; 11 bases agree with TRBD2. The CDR3 covers 18 residues. Germline CDR1 LNHDA, CDR2 SQIVND (reference sequence). V dropped 1 base and J dropped 3; count of bases not matched to a gene: 8.

The genes are TRBV30 and TRBJ2-1; no firm D call. The CDR3 has 13 residues. CDR1 and CDR2 (germline): GTSNPN, SVGIG (reference sequence). Trimming removed 5 bases at V and 0 bases at J, with 8 bases between. As DNA, the CDR3 is TGTGCCTGGTCCGGCAGCTCCTACAATGAGCAGTTCTTC. Translation: CAWSGSSYNEQFF.

The chain uses TRBV30 and TRBJ2-3; D possibly corresponds to TRBD2 (5 bases). The V gene's germline CDR1 is GTSNPN and CDR2 SVGIG (reference sequence). Trimming left V 2 bases short and J 2 bases short, with 8 bases between. This CDR3 has 13 residues. CDR3 DNA: TGTGCCTGGAGTAGCGGTAACACAGATACGCAGTATTTT. Translated: CAWSSGNTDTQYF. Filled out from reference TRBV30 and TRBJ2-3, the complete variable domain reads SQTIHQWPATLVQPVGSPLSLECTVEGTSNPNLYWYRQAAGRGLQLLFYSVGIGQISSEVPQNLSASRPQDRQFILSSKKLLLSDSGFYLCAWSSGNTDTQYFGPGTRLTVL.

The chain employs TRBV19 and TRBJ1-4; D not resolved. With 2 bases removed from V and 11 bases from J, the gap between germline ends came to 15 bases. The germline V gene has CDR1 LNHDA and CDR2 SQIVND (reference sequence). CDR3 length equals 14 residues. CDR3 coding DNA: TGTGCCAGTAGTATAAGTGGCTCCGAAAGTAAACTGTTTTTT. This sequence encodes CASSISGSESKLFF.

The J gene is TRBJ1-2, the V gene TRBV13; D is possibly TRBD1 (6 bases). V was pared by 6 bases and J by 3 bases, with 11 bases between. CDR3 length: 13 residues. Germline-derived CDR1 and CDR2 are PRHDT and FYEKMQ (reference sequence). CDR3 sequence: CASRTRGDYGYTF. The CDR3 DNA follows: TGTGCCAGCAGAACAAGGGGGGACTATGGCTACACCTTC.

This rearrangement joins TRBV4-1 to TRBJ1-3; D might be TRBD1 (5 bases). The CDR3 runs 17 residues. Germline loops: CDR1 MGHRA, CDR2 YSYEKL. V was clipped by 1 base and J by 0 bases, with 13 bases between them. Here the CDR3 reads CASSQAPGTPSGNTIYF. The CDR3 DNA is TGCGCCAGCAGCCAAGCTCCAGGGACCCCCTCTGGAAACACCATATATTTT.

This clone was observed once. V and J are TRBV10-3 and TRBJ2-7, with D unclear. Germline CDR1 ENHRY, CDR2 SYGVKD. The germline V and J ends were trimmed by 8 bases and 3 bases, with 17 bases remaining between them. This CDR3 is built from 14 residues. This chain's CDR3 is CAIGERPTHYEQYF. The CDR3 DNA follows: TGTGCCATCGGGGAAAGACCTACTCACTACGAGCAGTACTTC.